This is a list of T cell receptor beta chains from one sample in a study of cytomegalovirus exposure and HLA in healthy donors. Some clones are missing from TCRdb's copy, which holds only in-frame ones; the method was immunoSEQ multiplex PCR. The table includes approximately 160,000 clones, around four fifths detected once. Sequencing was done on a sample of PBMCs. The receptors here all came from a woman between 25 and 40 years old in good health and CMV-seropositive. CDR3s include the opening cysteine and the closing phenylalanine or tryptophan. The D gene is left open where the match is weak. A clone size is listed for some rows: how often the clone was seen (once, few, many), or a class if it is expanded.

>.|TRBJ2-1|TRBV28|.
TGTGCCAGCAGTTTACCCAAGCCCCTCAATGAGCAGTTCTTC
CASSLPKPLNEQFF
>TRBD2|TRBJ2-2|TRBV25-1|.
TGTGCCAGCAGTGAATATCCAGCGGGAGACACCGGGGAGCTGTTTTTT
CASSEYPAGDTGELFF
>TRBD2|TRBJ2-3|TRBV28|.
TGTGCCAGCAGGGCGGGGGTGTCCCCTAGCACAGATACGCAGTATTTT
CASRAGVSPSTDTQYF
>TRBD1|TRBJ2-1|TRBV6-5|.
TGTGCCAGCAGTTACTCCCAGGGGGACGCCTACAATGAGCAGTTCTTC
CASSYSQGDAYNEQFF
>.|TRBJ1-1|TRBV7-8|few
TGTGCCAGCAGCCAAGACGGGATTTCGAACACTGAAGCTTTCTTT
CASSQDGISNTEAFF
>.|TRBJ2-7|TRBV28|.
TGTGCTTCACTCCAGGGGTCCCACGAGCAGTACTTC
CASLQGSHEQYF
>.|TRBJ2-7|TRBV5-1|few
TGCGCCAGCAGCTTGGTGCAGGGCCTTACCTACGAGCAGTACTTC
CASSLVQGLTYEQYF
>.|TRBJ2-7|TRBV30|.
TGTGCCCGATCGGCCATTCACGAGGGCGCGCAGTACTTC
CARSAIHEGAQYF
>TRBD2|TRBJ2-7|TRBV28|.
TGTGCCAGCAGCGGGAGCGGGGACGAGCAGTACTTC
CASSGSGDEQYF
>TRBD1|TRBJ2-1|TRBV5-1|.
TGCGCCAGCAGCCAGGGCCAGACAGGGGACAATGAGCAGTTCTTC
CASSQGQTGDNEQFF
>.|TRBJ2-2|TRBV28|.
TGTGCCAGCAGTTTACCCCCTGGCAGCGGCAACACCGGGGAGCTGTTTTTT
CASSLPPGSGNTGELFF
>TRBD2|TRBJ2-5|TRBV19|few
TGTGCCAGTACCACCAGACAAGGACTAGCGGGCCAAGAGACCCAGTACTTC
CASTTRQGLAGQETQYF
>.|TRBJ1-2|TRBV19|.
TGTGCCAGTAGTCGCCACAGGGACGACTATGGCTACACCTTC
CASSRHRDDYGYTF
>.|TRBJ1-5|TRBV10-3|.
TGTGCCATCAGTGAGTCAGAACAGGGATTGCAGCCCCAGCATTTT
CAISESEQGLQPQHF
>.|TRBJ1-4|TRBV6-1|.
TGCGCCAGCAGCCGGACACAGACTAATGAAAAACTGTTTTTT
CASSRTQTNEKLFF
>TRBD1|TRBJ1-2|TRBV30|.
TGTGCCTATACAGGGGGCTCGGGCTATGGCTACACCTTC
CAYTGGSGYGYTF
>.|TRBJ2-1|TRBV7-8|.
TGTGCCAGCAGCTTAGGGTGGCCGAACAATGAGCAGTTCTTC
CASSLGWPNNEQFF
>.|TRBJ1-2|TRBV5-1|.
TGCGCCAGCAGATTCGACTTGACAGGTCCCTATGGCTACACCTTC
CASRFDLTGPYGYTF
>TRBD1|TRBJ2-7|TRBV25-1|.
TGTGCCAGCAGTGAATCCCTTGGGACAGGGAGCTCCTACGAGCAGTACTTC
CASSESLGTGSSYEQYF
>TRBD1|TRBJ1-1|TRBV19|.
TGTGCCAGTACAGTCAGGGGGATAACTGAAGCTTTCTTT
CASTVRGITEAFF
>TRBD2|TRBJ2-7|TRBV2|.
TGTGCCAGCGGACTAGCGGCAACCTACGAGCAGTACTTC
CASGLAATYEQYF
>TRBD2|TRBJ2-7|TRBV27|.
TGTGCCAGCAGTTTAATAGCGGGAGGTTCGATTTACTTC
CASSLIAGGSIYF
>.|TRBJ2-2|TRBV7-6|.
TGTGCCAGCAGCTTAGACCGGTCAGGTATAGGCGGGGAGCTGTTTTTT
CASSLDRSGIGGELFF
>TRBD2|TRBJ2-2|TRBV6-1|.
TGTGCCACAGAAGCGGGAGGAACCGGGGAGCTGTTTTTT
CATEAGGTGELFF
>.|TRBJ2-5|TRBV11-2|.
TGTGCCAGCAGCCCTCGGACAGACCAAGAGACCCAGTACTTC
CASSPRTDQETQYF
>.|TRBJ2-7|TRBV6-1|.
TGTGCCAGCAGTAATAGACAGATGGGCACCTACGAGCAGTACTTC
CASSNRQMGTYEQYF
>.|TRBJ2-1|TRBV4-1|.
TGCGCCAGCAGCCAAGATCGAGCTAACAATGAGCAGTTCTTC
CASSQDRANNEQFF
>TRBD2|TRBJ2-7|TRBV13|.
TGTGCCAGCAGCCGCGGACTAGCGTGGGAGCAGTACTTC
CASSRGLAWEQYF